The 5 T cell receptor beta chains presented below share a single source sample, sequenced in a study of T cell repertoires in cytomegalovirus infection. Each CDR3 protein is one row after TCRdb ran MiXCR on the reads. Among approximately 97,000 distinct CDR3 sequences, about 15% were seen once, and the ten largest hold less than 10%. The specimen was PBMCs. The receptors were gathered from a human donor in good health (CMV status not recorded). Some clones in this sample may be carry-over from other donors' samples.

This clonotype turned up a few times. The chain recombines TRBV25-1 with TRBJ1-2; a weak D match, TRBD1 (5 bases). V was clipped by 5 bases and J by 8 bases, with 21 bases between them. CDR1 and CDR2 (germline): MGHDK, SYGVNS. The CDR3 runs to 15 residues. The CDR3 region has the DNA TGTGCCAGCAGTTCACAAGTTGGGGCAGAAGTGGGCTACACCTTC. Translated, it gives CASSSQVGAEVGYTF.

Many counts were recorded for this clonotype. The chain uses TRBV2 and TRBJ1-5; D is uncertain. Trimming took 8 bases from V and 6 from J, leaving 11 bases between them. Germline lookup yields CDR1 SNHLY and CDR2 FYNNEI. The CDR3 spans 12 residues. The DNA of the CDR3 is TGTGCCAGCGGCCAAAATGGTCAGCCCCAGCATTTT. Its protein is CASGQNGQPQHF.

This clonotype was seen repeatedly, ten times or more. The V gene is TRBV7-2, the J gene TRBJ2-2; D remains unclear. Trimming pared 5 bases from V and 6 bases from J, leaving 10 bases between. Looked up from germline, CDR1 is SGHTA and CDR2 is FQGNSA. This CDR3 has 13 residues. The CDR3 bases are TGTGCCAGCAGCCCCGTTATCTCCGGGGAGCTGTTTTTT. Amino acids: CASSPVISGELFF.

Many counts were recorded for this clonotype. The J gene is TRBJ2-1, the V gene TRBV7-2, with TRBD2 matching 8 bases. V trimming: 5 bases; J trimming: 4 bases; junction bases outside the gene matches: 7. The CDR3 is 15 residues long. Germline values: CDR1 SGHTA, CDR2 FQGNSA. DNA for the CDR3: TGTGCCAGCAGCAGACTAGCGTCTTTATACAATGAGCAGTTCTTC. It encodes CASSRLASLYNEQFF. The complete variable domain, with remaining parts taken from reference TRBV7-2 and TRBJ2-1, reads GAGVSQSPSNKVTEKGKDVELRCDPISGHTALYWYRQSLGQGLEFLIYFQGNSAPDKSGLPSDRFSAERTGGSVSTLTIQRTQQEDSAVYLCASSRLASLYNEQFFGPGTRLTVL.

This clonotype is large (0.1 to 1%) within its sample. The genes are TRBV12-3 or TRBV12-4 and TRBJ1-5, with D unclear. The CDR3 extends over 13 amino acids. V lost 2 bases and J lost 7, with 9 bases in between. The CDR3 here is CASSLSLEQPQHF. CDR3 DNA sequence: TGTGCCAGCAGTTTAAGTCTCGAGCAGCCCCAGCATTTT.